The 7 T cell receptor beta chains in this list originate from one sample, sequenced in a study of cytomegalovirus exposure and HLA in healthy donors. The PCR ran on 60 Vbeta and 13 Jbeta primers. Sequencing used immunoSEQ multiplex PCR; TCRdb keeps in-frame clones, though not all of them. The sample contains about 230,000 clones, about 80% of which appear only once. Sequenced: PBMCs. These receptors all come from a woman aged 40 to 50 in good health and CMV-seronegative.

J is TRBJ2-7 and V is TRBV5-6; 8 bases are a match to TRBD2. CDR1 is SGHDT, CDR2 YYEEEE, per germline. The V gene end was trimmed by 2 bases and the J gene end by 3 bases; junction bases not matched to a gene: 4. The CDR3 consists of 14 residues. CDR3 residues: CASSFGGGNYEQYF. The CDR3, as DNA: TGTGCCAGCAGCTTTGGCGGGGGGAACTACGAGCAGTACTTC.

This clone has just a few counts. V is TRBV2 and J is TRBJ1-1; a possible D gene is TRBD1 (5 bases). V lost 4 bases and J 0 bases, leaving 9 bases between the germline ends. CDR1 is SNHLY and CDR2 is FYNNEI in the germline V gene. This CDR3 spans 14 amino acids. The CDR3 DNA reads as TGTGCCAGCAGTGCTAGGGGCATGAACACTGAAGCTTTCTTT. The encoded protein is CASSARGMNTEAFF.

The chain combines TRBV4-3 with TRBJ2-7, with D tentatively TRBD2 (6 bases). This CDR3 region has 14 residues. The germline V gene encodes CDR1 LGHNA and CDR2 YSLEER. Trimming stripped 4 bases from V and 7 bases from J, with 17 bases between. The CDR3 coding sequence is TGCGCCAGCAGCCCACTGGGTGGGGGAGGAGAGCAGTACTTC. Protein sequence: CASSPLGGGGEQYF.

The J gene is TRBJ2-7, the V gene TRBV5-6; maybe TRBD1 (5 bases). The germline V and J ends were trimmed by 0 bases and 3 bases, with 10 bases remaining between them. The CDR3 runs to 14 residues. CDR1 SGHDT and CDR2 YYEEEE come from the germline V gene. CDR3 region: CASSLGQLLYEQYF. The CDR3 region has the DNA TGTGCCAGCAGCTTGGGACAGCTCCTCTACGAGCAGTACTTC.

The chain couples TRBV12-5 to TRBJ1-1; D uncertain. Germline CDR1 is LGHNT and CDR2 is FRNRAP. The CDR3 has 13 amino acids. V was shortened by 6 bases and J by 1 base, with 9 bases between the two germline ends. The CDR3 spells CASGILANTEAFF. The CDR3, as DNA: TGTGCTAGTGGGATTTTAGCGAACACTGAAGCTTTCTTT.

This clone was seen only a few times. CDR3 amino acids: CASSLGPPVGAYNEQFF. In DNA form, the CDR3 reads TGCGCCAGCAGCTTGGGCCCCCCGGTGGGCGCCTACAATGAGCAGTTCTTC. The rearrangement uses TRBV5-1 and TRBJ2-1; D ambiguous. Germline-derived CDR1 and CDR2 are SGHRS and YFSETQ. This CDR3 comprises 17 residues. V was trimmed by 0 bases and J by 2 bases, leaving 15 bases between them.

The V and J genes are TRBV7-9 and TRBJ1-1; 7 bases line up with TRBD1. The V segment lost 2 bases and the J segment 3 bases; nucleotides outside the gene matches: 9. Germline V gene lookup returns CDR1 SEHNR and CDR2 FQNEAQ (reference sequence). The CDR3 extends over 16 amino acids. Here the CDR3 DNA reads TGTGCCAGCAGCTTAACGGGAGCAGGGGGAGACACTGAAGCTTTCTTT. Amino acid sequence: CASSLTGAGGDTEAFF.